This T cell receptor (beta chain) was documented in a study of T cells in Graves' hyperthyroidism and ophthalmopathy. Study at large: Peripheral blood specimens were obtained at initial diagnosis, prior to any treatment.

The germline V gene encodes CDR1 MNHEY and CDR2 SMNVEV (reference sequence). The V end lost 4 bases, the J end lost 1 base, and 7 bases lay between the germline ends. This CDR3 has 13 residues. Regarding the study as a whole: Ophthalmopathy and stable hyperthyroidism were separated by a 13 V-J model. Most thyroid clonotypes with frequency above 0.001 were detected in blood. Before onset, by a median of around 6.1 months, the model predicted ophthalmopathy.

This clonotype was seen ten or more times. Antigen specificity is unknown. The CDR3 regions of TCR beta were amplified from RNA transcripts. TCR CDR3 regions were first amplified by RT-PCR with HTBI primers. TCRdb processed the multiplex PCR reads anew with MiXCR; each CDR3 protein has one entry. The data show approximately 610,000 distinct CDR3 sequences, with 14% to 15% seen just once and approximately 4.2% held by the top ten. Specimen: blood. The rearrangement links TRBV27 to TRBJ1-1, with no clear D. The sequence came from a woman aged 40 to 50 with Graves' ophthalmopathy. This CDR3 is CASSWTQNTEAFF. CDR3 coding DNA: TGTGCCAGCAGTTGGACCCAGAACACTGAAGCTTTCTTT.